The clone carrying this T cell receptor (beta chain) was found once. Antigen: not known. The data belong to a study of CD8+CD57+ T cells in acquired aplastic anemia. Whole-study context: The DNA of sorted CD4+ and CD8+ cells averaged approximately 3.2 ug. Findings of the study overall: Patients and controls shared about 30 CD8+ CDR3 sequences.

Sequencing involved patients with CD8+CD57+ cell expansion previously shown by flow cytometry. Severe acquired aplastic anemia affected all patients. Untreated patients provided the blood samples, with no therapy given before sampling. This CDR3 is built from 14 residues. Germline loops: CDR1 SNHLY, CDR2 FYNNEI. CDR3 and TCR beta VDJ profiling relied on a genomic DNA template. Each CDR3 protein is one row after TCRdb ran MiXCR on the reads. The data contain around 120,000 distinct CDR3 sequences, over 30% of them singletons. The chain couples TRBV2 to TRBJ2-5, with 8 bases matching TRBD1. The end of the DNA is better explained by TRBJ2-1, so the J call may be wrong. The specimen was sorted CD4+, CD8+, or CD8+CD57+ T cells (not recorded which) from PBMCs. The TCR sequence derives from a human donor with aplastic anemia. This chain's CDR3 is CASTRTGTGNEQFF. The CDR3 DNA sequence: TGTGCCAGCACTAGGACAGGGACGGGGAATGAGCAGTTCTTC.